The 14 T cell receptor beta chains presented below share a single source sample, sequenced in a study of T cell repertoires in cytomegalovirus infection. The antigens of these receptors remain unknown. MiXCR, run by TCRdb on the reads, gives a single entry per CDR3 protein. This table has a few hundred thousand distinct CDR3 sequences, 25% to 35% appearing once. The sequences come from cultured PBMCs, collected from culture after CMV antigen stimulation. The receptor set was obtained from a human donor in good health (CMV status not recorded). Some clones in this sample may be carry-over from other donors' samples.

This clonotype turned up a few times. The V gene is TRBV5-4, the J gene TRBJ2-7; D possibly corresponds to TRBD2 (7 bases). Looked up from germline, CDR1 is SGHNT and CDR2 is YYREEE (reference sequence). V lost 0 bases to trimming and J lost 4 bases, with 17 bases between them. The CDR3 is 16 amino acids. CDR3 sequence: CASSLAGGYKLYEQYF. The CDR3 bases are TGTGCCAGCAGCTTGGCGGGGGGCTATAAGTTATACGAGCAGTACTTC.

The chain couples TRBV6-8 to TRBJ2-4; 7 bases are a match to TRBD1. This CDR3 is built from 13 residues. Germline V CDR1 and CDR2: MNHGY, SAAAGT. J was trimmed by 8 bases and V by 4 bases; bases with no gene match: 5. The CDR3 nucleotides read TGTGCCAGCAGTTTCAACAGGGGCCACATTCAGTACTTC. It specifies CASSFNRGHIQYF.

The V and J genes are TRBV7-2 and TRBJ1-5, with no clear D. CDR3 length equals 14 residues. Per the germline V gene, CDR1 is SGHTA and CDR2 is FQGNSA. The germline V and J ends were trimmed by 1 base and 2 bases, with 6 bases remaining between them. CDR3 nucleotides: TGTGCCAGCAGCTTAGAAGCCGGCAATCAGCCCCAGCATTTT. Amino acid sequence: CASSLEAGNQPQHF.

Only a few counts were recorded for this clonotype. CDR3 amino acids: CASSEHPTGASEAFF. In DNA form, the CDR3 reads TGTGCCAGCAGTGAACATCCAACGGGGGCATCTGAAGCTTTCTTT. The gene calls are TRBV6-2 or TRBV6-3 and TRBJ1-1, with D perhaps matching TRBD1 (6 bases). CDR3 size: 15 residues. Germline CDR1 is MNHEY and CDR2 is SVGEGT. V lost 5 bases to trimming and J lost 6 bases, with 19 bases between them.

This clonotype was seen only a few times. The chain links TRBV20-1 to TRBJ2-2; TRBD2 agrees at 8 bases. The CDR3 length is 15 residues. J gave up 2 bases and V 3 bases, and 5 bases lay outside the gene matches. Germline lookup yields CDR1 DFQATT and CDR2 SNEGSKA (reference sequence). This CDR3 is CSARRTSYNTGELFF. The CDR3 DNA follows: TGCAGTGCTAGGCGGACTAGCTACAACACCGGGGAGCTGTTTTTT.

This clonotype was picked up a small number of times. The V and J genes are TRBV28 and TRBJ1-2; D gene unclear. The ends were cut back, 6 bases at V and 4 bases at J, with 9 bases in the middle. CDR1 is MDHEN, CDR2 SYDVKM, per germline. The CDR3 runs to 12 residues. This chain's CDR3 is CASRSTTYGYTF. In DNA form, the CDR3 reads TGTGCCAGCAGGTCGACAACCTATGGCTACACCTTC.

J is TRBJ2-2 and V is TRBV4-2; D is ambiguous. The CDR3 extends over 15 amino acids. Looked up from germline, CDR1 is LGHNA and CDR2 is YNFKEQ. V was clipped by 1 base and J by 8 bases, with 14 bases between them. CDR3 residues: CASSQGWGVRGELFF. Written as DNA, the CDR3 is TGTGCCAGCAGCCAAGGGTGGGGTGTTCGGGGGGAGCTGTTTTTT.

This clonotype was seen a few times. This rearrangement joins TRBV7-8 to TRBJ1-1; perhaps TRBD1 as D (6 bases). CDR1 is SGHVS and CDR2 is FQNEAQ in the germline V gene. V shed 6 bases and J shed 0 bases, with 23 bases lying between them. This CDR3 is built from 18 residues. The CDR3 DNA sequence: TGTGCCAGCAGATCCTGGGGTGGGGGGAGGGGGATGAACACTGAAGCTTTCTTT. As protein: CASRSWGGGRGMNTEAFF.

This rearrangement joins TRBV7-6 to TRBJ2-1, with 7 nucleotides matching TRBD2. Germline V lookup: CDR1 SGHVS, CDR2 FNYEAQ. V shed 2 bases and J 5 bases; nucleotides not matched to a gene: 12. The CDR3 spans 17 residues. The CDR3 DNA reads as TGTGCCAGCAGCTTACGCATTGGGGGGGTAAGCAACAATGAGCAGTTCTTC. Its protein is CASSLRIGGVSNNEQFF.

CDR3 protein: CASSLGRGAQETQYF. In DNA form, the CDR3 reads TGTGCCAGCAGCTTAGGTCGCGGGGCCCAAGAGACCCAGTACTTC. The chain employs TRBV11-2 and TRBJ2-5, with TRBD2 as a possible D gene (6 bases). The CDR3 is made up of 15 amino acids. Trimming took off 1 base at V and 1 base at J, with 10 bases between the two ends. Germline V lookup: CDR1 SGHAT, CDR2 FQNNGV.

This clonotype was found once. The gene calls are TRBV15 and TRBJ1-5, with 7 bases fitting TRBD1. This CDR3 spans 13 amino acids. Per germline, CDR1 LNHNV and CDR2 YYDKDF (reference sequence). Unmatched junction bases numbered 2, after V lost 3 bases and J lost 6 bases. This chain's CDR3 is CATSRTGRQPQHF. CDR3 coding DNA: TGTGCCACCAGCAGGACAGGGCGTCAGCCCCAGCATTTT.

The rearrangement uses TRBV5-4 and TRBJ2-5; D gene uncertain. The CDR3 extends over 13 amino acids. The germline CDR1 and CDR2 sequences are SGHNT and YYREEE (reference sequence). With 3 bases removed from V and 3 bases from J, the gap between germline ends came to 9 bases. CDR3 amino acids: CASSYDQKETQYF. The DNA for the CDR3 is TGTGCCAGCAGCTACGACCAAAAAGAGACCCAGTACTTC.

This clonotype came up many times. The rearrangement links TRBV7-8 to TRBJ1-1; 8 bases align to TRBD1. Germline lookup yields CDR1 SGHVS and CDR2 FQNEAQ. This CDR3 has 17 amino acids. V trimming: 5 bases; J trimming: 2 bases; junction bases outside the gene matches: 13. This CDR3 reads CASSPRQGIVTNTEAFF. The CDR3 nucleotides are TGTGCCAGCAGCCCCAGACAGGGGATAGTAACTAACACTGAAGCTTTCTTT.

The chain is built from TRBV12-3 or TRBV12-4 and TRBJ2-5; no reliable D call. The CDR3 extends over 11 amino acids. V was shortened by 7 bases and J by 5 bases, with 8 bases between the two germline ends. CDR3 in amino acids: CASTSAETQYF. Written as DNA, the CDR3 is TGTGCCAGCACTTCAGCGGAGACCCAGTACTTC.